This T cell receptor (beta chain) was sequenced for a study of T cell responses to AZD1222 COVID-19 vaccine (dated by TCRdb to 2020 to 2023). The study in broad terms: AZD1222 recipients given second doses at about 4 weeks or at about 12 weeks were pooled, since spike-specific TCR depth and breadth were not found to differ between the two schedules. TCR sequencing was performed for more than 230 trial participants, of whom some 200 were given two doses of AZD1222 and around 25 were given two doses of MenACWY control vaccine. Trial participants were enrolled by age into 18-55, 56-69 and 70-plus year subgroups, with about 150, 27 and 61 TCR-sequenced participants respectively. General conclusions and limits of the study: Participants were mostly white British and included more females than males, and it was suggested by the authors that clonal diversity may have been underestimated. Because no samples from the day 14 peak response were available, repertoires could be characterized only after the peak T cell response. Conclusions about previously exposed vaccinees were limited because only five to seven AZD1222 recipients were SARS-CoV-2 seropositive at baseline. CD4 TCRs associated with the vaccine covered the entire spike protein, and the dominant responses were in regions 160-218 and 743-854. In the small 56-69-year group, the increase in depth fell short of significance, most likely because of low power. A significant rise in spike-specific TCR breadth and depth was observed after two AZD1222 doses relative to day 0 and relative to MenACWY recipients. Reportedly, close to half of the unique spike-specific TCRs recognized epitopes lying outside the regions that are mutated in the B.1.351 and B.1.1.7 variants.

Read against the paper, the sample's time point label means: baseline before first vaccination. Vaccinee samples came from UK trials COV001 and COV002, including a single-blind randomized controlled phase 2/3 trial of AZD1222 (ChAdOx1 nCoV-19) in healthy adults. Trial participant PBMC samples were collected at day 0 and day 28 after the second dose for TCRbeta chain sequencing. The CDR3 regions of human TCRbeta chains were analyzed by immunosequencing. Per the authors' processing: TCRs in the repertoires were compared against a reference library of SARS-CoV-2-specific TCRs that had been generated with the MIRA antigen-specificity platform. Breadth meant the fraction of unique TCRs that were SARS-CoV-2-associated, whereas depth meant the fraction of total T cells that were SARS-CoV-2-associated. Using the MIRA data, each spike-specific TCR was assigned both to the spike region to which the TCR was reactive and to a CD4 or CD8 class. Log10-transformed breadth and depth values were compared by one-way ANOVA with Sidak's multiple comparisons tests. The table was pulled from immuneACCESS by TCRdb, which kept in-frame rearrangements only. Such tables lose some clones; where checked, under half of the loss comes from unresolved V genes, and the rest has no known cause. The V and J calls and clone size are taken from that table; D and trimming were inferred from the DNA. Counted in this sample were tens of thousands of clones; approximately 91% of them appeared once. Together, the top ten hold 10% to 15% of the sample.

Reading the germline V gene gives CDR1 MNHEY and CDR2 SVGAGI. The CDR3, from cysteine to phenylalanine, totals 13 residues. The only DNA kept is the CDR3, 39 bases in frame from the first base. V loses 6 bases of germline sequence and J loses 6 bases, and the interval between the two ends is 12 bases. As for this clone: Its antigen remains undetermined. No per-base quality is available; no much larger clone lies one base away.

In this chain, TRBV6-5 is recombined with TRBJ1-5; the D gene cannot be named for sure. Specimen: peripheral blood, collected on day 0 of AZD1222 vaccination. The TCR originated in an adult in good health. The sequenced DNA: TGTGCCAGCAGCCGAGGTAGGGCTCAGCCCCAGCATTTT. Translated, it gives CASSRGRAQPQHF.